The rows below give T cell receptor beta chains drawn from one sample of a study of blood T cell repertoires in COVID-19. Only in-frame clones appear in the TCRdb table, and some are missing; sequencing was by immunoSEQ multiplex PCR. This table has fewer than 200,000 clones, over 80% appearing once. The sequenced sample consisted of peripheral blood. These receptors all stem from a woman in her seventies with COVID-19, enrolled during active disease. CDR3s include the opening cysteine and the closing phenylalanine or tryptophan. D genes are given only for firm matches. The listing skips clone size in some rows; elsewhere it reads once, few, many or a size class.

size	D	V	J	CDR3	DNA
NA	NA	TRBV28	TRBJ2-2	CASSPGQLRTGELFF	TGTGCCAGCAGTCCGGGACAACTAAGGACCGGGGAGCTGTTTTTT
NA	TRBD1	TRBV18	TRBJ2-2	CASSPPGQLGTGELFF	TGTGCCAGCTCACCCCCGGGACAGTTGGGCACCGGGGAGCTGTTTTTT
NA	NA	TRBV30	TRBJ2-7	CAWNREGQYEQYF	TGTGCCTGGAACCGGGAGGGACAGTACGAGCAGTACTTC
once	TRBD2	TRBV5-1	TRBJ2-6	CASSLSGGPGANVLTF	TGCGCCAGCAGCTTGTCGGGGGGTCCTGGGGCCAACGTCCTGACTTTC
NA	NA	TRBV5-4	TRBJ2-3	CASSFESERTDTQYF	TGTGCCAGCAGCTTCGAGTCGGAGAGAACAGATACGCAGTATTTT
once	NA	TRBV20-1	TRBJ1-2	CSASPGMDYGYTF	TGCAGTGCTAGTCCGGGGATGGACTATGGCTACACCTTC
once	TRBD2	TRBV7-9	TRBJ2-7	CASGRGTYEQYF	TGTGCCAGCGGGAGGGGAACCTACGAGCAGTACTTC
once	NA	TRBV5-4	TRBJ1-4	CASSLEGRGNEKLFF	TGTGCCAGCAGCTTGGAGGGGAGGGGCAATGAAAAACTGTTTTTT
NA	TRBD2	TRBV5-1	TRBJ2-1	CASSPGLAGGHEQFF	TGCGCCAGCAGCCCCGGACTAGCGGGAGGACATGAGCAGTTCTTC
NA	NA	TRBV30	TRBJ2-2	CAWQRTAVTGELFF	TGTGCCTGGCAGCGGACTGCGGTAACCGGGGAGCTGTTTTTT
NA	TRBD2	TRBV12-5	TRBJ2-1	CASGSSGSFLRNEQFF	TGTGCTAGTGGATCGAGCGGGAGCTTCTTGCGGAATGAGCAGTTCTTC
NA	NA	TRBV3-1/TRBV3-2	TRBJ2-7	CASSQEENEQYF	TGTGCCAGCAGCCAAGAAGAGAACGAGCAGTACTTC
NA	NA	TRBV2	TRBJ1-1	CASIKRAGTEAFF	TGTGCCAGCATAAAGAGGGCGGGCACTGAAGCTTTCTTT
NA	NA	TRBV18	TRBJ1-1	CASSPNQGVTEAFF	TGTGCCAGCTCACCAAATCAAGGAGTCACTGAAGCTTTCTTT
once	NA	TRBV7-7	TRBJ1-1	CASSFGQDTEAFF	TGTGCCAGCAGCTTTGGGCAGGACACTGAAGCTTTCTTT
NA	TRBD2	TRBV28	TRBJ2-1	CASSLAGGGYNEQFF	TGTGCCAGCAGTTTAGCGGGAGGAGGCTACAATGAGCAGTTCTTC
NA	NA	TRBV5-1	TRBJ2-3	CASSRQGGLRTDTQYF	TGCGCCAGCAGTCGCCAGGGGGGTCTTCGCACAGATACGCAGTATTTT
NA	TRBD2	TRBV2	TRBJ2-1	CASSETSGRANEQFF	TGTGCCAGCAGTGAGACTAGCGGGAGGGCCAATGAGCAGTTCTTC
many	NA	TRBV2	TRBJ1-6	CASRLPSSYNSPLHF	TGTGCCAGCAGGCTGCCCAGCTCCTATAATTCACCCCTCCACTTT
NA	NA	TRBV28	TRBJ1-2	CASSLFGAVYGYTF	TGTGCCAGCAGTTTATTTGGAGCAGTCTATGGCTACACCTTC
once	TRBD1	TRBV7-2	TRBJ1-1	CASSLRQGFTEAFF	TGTGCCAGCAGCCTCCGACAGGGGTTCACTGAAGCTTTCTTT
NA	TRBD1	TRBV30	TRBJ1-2	CAWSAGQGYYGYTF	TGTGCCTGGAGCGCGGGACAGGGGTACTATGGCTACACCTTC
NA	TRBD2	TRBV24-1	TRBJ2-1	CATSGLAVPYNEQFF	TGTGCCACCAGCGGGCTAGCGGTTCCTTACAATGAGCAGTTCTTC
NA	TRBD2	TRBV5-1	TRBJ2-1	CASSSDLAGSYNEQFF	TGCGCCAGCAGCTCGGACCTAGCGGGAAGCTACAATGAGCAGTTCTTC
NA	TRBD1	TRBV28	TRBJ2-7	CASSPQGVGGYEQYF	TGTGCCAGCAGTCCACAGGGGGTCGGGGGTTACGAGCAGTACTTC
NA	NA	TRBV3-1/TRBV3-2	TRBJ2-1	CASSQTRGSYNEQFF	TGTGCCAGCAGCCAAACAAGGGGCTCCTACAATGAGCAGTTCTTC
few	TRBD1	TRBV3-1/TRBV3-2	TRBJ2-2	CASSQRTGVSGELFF	TGTGCCAGCAGCCAACGGACAGGGGTCTCCGGGGAGCTGTTTTTT
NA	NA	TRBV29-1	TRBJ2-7	CSVGGGSGPSYEQYF	TGCAGCGTTGGGGGGGGCTCCGGTCCATCCTACGAGCAGTACTTC
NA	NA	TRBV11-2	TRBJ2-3	CASSFALASVEEDTQYF	TGTGCCAGCAGCTTCGCCTTAGCTTCAGTCGAGGAAGATACGCAGTATTTT
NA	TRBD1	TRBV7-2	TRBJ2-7	CASSLHNRDSYEQYF	TGTGCCAGCAGCTTGCACAACAGGGACAGCTACGAGCAGTACTTC
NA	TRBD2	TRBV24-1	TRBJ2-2	CATSDVSSGRRGGELFF	TGTGCCACCAGTGACGTGTCGAGCGGGAGACGGGGCGGGGAGCTGTTTTTT
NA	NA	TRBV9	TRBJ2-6	CASSPAGVNVLTF	TGTGCCAGCAGCCCCGCAGGGGTCAACGTCCTGACTTTC
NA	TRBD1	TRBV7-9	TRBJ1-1	CASRPTDTGGNTEAFF	TGTGCCAGCAGACCGACCGATACAGGGGGAAACACTGAAGCTTTCTTT
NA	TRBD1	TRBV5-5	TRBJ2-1	CASSLDGTGSNEQFF	TGTGCCAGCAGCTTGGATGGGACAGGGTCCAATGAGCAGTTCTTC
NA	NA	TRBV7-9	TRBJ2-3	CASSLRWASLGSGTDTQYF	TGTGCCAGCAGCTTAAGGTGGGCTAGCCTGGGTAGTGGCACAGATACGCAGTATTTT
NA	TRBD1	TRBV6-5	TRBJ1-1	CASRTQGGQPVEAFF	TGTGCCAGCAGGACCCAGGGGGGACAGCCAGTTGAAGCTTTCTTT
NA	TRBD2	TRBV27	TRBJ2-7	CASSLLAGGLYEQYF	TGTGCCAGCAGCCTACTAGCGGGAGGCCTCTACGAGCAGTACTTC
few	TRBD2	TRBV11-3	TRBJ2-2	CASSPRSGRAIGELFF	TGTGCCAGCAGCCCCCGTAGCGGGAGGGCCATCGGGGAGCTGTTTTTT
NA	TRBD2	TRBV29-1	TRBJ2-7	CSVGSGRLYEQYF	TGCAGCGTTGGGAGCGGGAGACTCTACGAGCAGTACTTC
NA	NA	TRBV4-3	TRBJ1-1	CASSQDVSGTEAFF	TGCGCCAGCAGCCAAGATGTGTCGGGGACTGAAGCTTTCTTT
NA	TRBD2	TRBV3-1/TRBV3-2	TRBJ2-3	CASSQDPTSGYTQYF	TGTGCCAGCAGCCAAGATCCCACTAGCGGGTATACGCAGTATTTT
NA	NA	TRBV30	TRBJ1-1	CAWTRGLTEAFF	TGTGCCTGGACCCGGGGGTTGACTGAAGCTTTCTTT
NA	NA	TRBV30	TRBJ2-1	CAWSVLYNEQFF	TGTGCCTGGAGTGTACTGTACAATGAGCAGTTCTTC
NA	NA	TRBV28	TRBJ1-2	CASSLLLGRYGYTF	TGTGCCAGCAGTCTCCTTCTGGGGAGGTATGGCTACACCTTC
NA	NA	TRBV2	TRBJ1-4	CASSPYIRTTNEKLFF	TGTGCCAGCAGCCCGTATATTCGTACAACTAATGAAAAACTGTTTTTT
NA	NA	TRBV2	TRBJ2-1	CASSRTTGEQFF	TGTGCCAGCAGCAGGACTACCGGTGAGCAGTTCTTC
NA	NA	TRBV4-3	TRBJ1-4	CASSQDPRQGEKLFF	TGCGCCAGCAGCCAAGATCCCCGACAAGGTGAAAAACTGTTTTTT
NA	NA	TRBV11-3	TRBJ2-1	CASSLSSYNEQFF	TGTGCCAGCAGCCTGAGCTCCTACAATGAGCAGTTCTTC
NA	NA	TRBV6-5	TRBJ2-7	CASSYSLGGYEQYF	TGTGCCAGCAGTTACTCGTTAGGGGGCTACGAGCAGTACTTC
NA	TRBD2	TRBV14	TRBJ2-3	CASSQYSGGGTDTQYF	TGTGCCAGCAGCCAATACTCGGGAGGTGGAACAGATACGCAGTATTTT
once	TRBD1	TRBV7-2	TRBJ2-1	CASSPDRWDNEQFF	TGTGCCAGCAGCCCGGACAGGTGGGACAATGAGCAGTTCTTC
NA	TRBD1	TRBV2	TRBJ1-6	CASSRTGDGSPLHF	TGTGCCAGCAGCCGGACAGGGGACGGTTCACCCCTCCACTTT
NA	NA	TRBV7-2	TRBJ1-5	CASSLSQTIANQPQHF	TGTGCCAGCAGCTTGAGCCAGACGATAGCAAATCAGCCCCAGCATTTT
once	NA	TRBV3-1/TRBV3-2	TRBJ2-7	CASSQTGIEQYF	TGTGCCAGCAGCCAAACAGGGATCGAGCAGTACTTC
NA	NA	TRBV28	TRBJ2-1	CAITPPREYNEQFF	TGTGCCATAACCCCCCCCCGGGAGTACAATGAGCAGTTCTTC